The 25 T cell receptor beta chains reported below all come from one sample, sequenced in a study of T cell repertoires in cytomegalovirus infection. These receptors' antigens are unknown. In TCRdb, the reads were re-called with MiXCR into one record per CDR3 protein. The table shows roughly 170,000 distinct CDR3 sequences, with about a fifth occurring only once. The starting material was CD8+ T cells from cultured PBMCs, obtained from culture after CMV antigen stimulation. The receptors derive from a human donor in good health (CMV status not recorded). Some clones in this sample may be carry-over from other donors' samples.

CDR3 region: CASSIPPRYNEQFF. As DNA, the CDR3 is TGTGCCAGTAGTATACCCCCCAGGTACAATGAGCAGTTCTTC. The genes are TRBV19 and TRBJ2-1; D gene uncertain. This CDR3 spans 14 amino acids. V was trimmed by 2 bases and J by 4 bases, leaving 9 bases between them. The V gene's germline CDR1 is LNHDA and CDR2 SQIVND (reference sequence). Combining the CDR3 with reference TRBV19 and TRBJ2-1 gives the whole variable domain DGGITQSPKYLFRKEGQNVTLSCEQNLNHDAMYWYRQDPGQGLRLIYYSQIVNDFQKGDIAEGYSVSREKKESFPLTVTSAQKNPTAFYLCASSIPPRYNEQFFGPGTRLTVL.

This chain links TRBV7-2 with TRBJ2-5; 8 bases are shared with TRBD1. V was pared by 1 base and J by 4 bases, with 2 bases of the junction left unmatched. CDR1 is SGHTA, CDR2 FQGNSA, per germline. The CDR3 is 14 amino acids. In DNA form, the CDR3 reads TGTGCCAGCAGCTTAGGGGACAGGTTAGAGACCCAGTACTTC. It is translated as CASSLGDRLETQYF.

This clonotype was seen only a few times. V gene TRBV12-3 or TRBV12-4 combines with J gene TRBJ2-3; TRBD1 matches at 7 bases. Trimming took 6 bases from V and 0 from J; bases not matched to a gene: 18. This CDR3 comprises 19 residues. The CDR3 DNA reads as TGTGCCAGCAGACCCTACGGGACAGCTGAGGGAGCTAGCACAGATACGCAGTATTTT. Its protein product is CASRPYGTAEGASTDTQYF.

This clonotype has just a few counts. The V gene is TRBV7-9, the J gene TRBJ2-7, with D perhaps TRBD1 or TRBD2 (6 bases each). In germline, CDR1 is SEHNR, CDR2 FQNEAQ (reference sequence). CDR3 length: 15 residues. The V end was cut by 5 bases, the J end by 0 bases, with 14 bases between. CDR3: CASSLRRGPSYEQYF. In nucleotides, the CDR3 is TGTGCCAGCAGCCTCAGACGGGGGCCCTCCTACGAGCAGTACTTC.

This clonotype appeared many times. CDR3 nucleotides: TGTGCCAGCAGTCTCGGACAGGGTGGCGGCTACACCTTC. Translated, it gives CASSLGQGGGYTF. The gene calls are TRBV27 and TRBJ1-2; 8 bases align to TRBD1. V lost 5 bases and J lost 8; bases outside the gene matches: 7. This CDR3 region has 13 residues. Germline loops: CDR1 MNHEY, CDR2 SMNVEV (reference sequence).

V is TRBV10-3 and J is TRBJ1-5; TRBD1 might be the D (5 bases). Germline V CDR1 and CDR2: ENHRY, SYGVKD. The CDR3 runs to 14 residues. Between the trimmed V and J ends, which lost 3 bases and 4 bases, there was a span of 10 bases. The DNA for the CDR3 is TGTGCCATCAGTGATGGGGGGAATAATCAGCCCCAGCATTTT. As protein: CAISDGGNNQPQHF.

This clonotype has only a few counts. The chain uses TRBV4-3 and TRBJ1-2; D not certain. The CDR3 consists of 16 residues. Germline V gene data show CDR1 as LGHNA and CDR2 as YSLEER. V lost 0 bases and J lost 4, with 15 bases in between. The CDR3 protein is CASSQDRSGRPYGYTF. The CDR3 DNA sequence: TGCGCCAGCAGCCAAGATCGTTCCGGGCGCCCCTATGGCTACACCTTC.

This clonotype has more than one count but fewer than ten. The gene calls are TRBV13 and TRBJ2-3; D gene uncertain. This CDR3 comprises 11 residues. Between the trimmed V and J ends, which lost 5 bases and 5 bases, there was a span of 5 bases. CDR1 PRHDT and CDR2 FYEKMQ come from the germline V gene (reference sequence). The CDR3 here is CASSIEDTQYF. The CDR3 nucleotides are TGTGCCAGCAGCATCGAAGATACGCAGTATTTT. Full variable domain (missing parts from reference TRBV13 and TRBJ2-3): AAGVIQSPRHLIKEKRETATLKCYPIPRHDTVYWYQQGPGQDPQFLISFYEKMQSDKGSIPDRFSAQQFSDYHSELNMSSLELGDSALYFCASSIEDTQYFGPGTRLTVL.

This clonotype was observed a handful of times. V is TRBV7-8 and J is TRBJ2-2, with D possibly being TRBD2 (6 bases). Germline CDR1 SGHVS, CDR2 FQNEAQ. V gave up 2 bases and J gave up 1 base, with 8 bases separating them. This CDR3 spans 15 amino acids. The CDR3 sequence is CASSLRRGNTGELFF. In DNA form, the CDR3 reads TGTGCCAGCAGCTTAAGGAGGGGGAACACCGGGGAGCTGTTTTTT.

This clonotype was seen a handful of times. This chain uses TRBV6-6 with TRBJ1-5; D might be TRBD1 (5 bases). CDR1 is MNHNY, CDR2 SVGAGI, per germline (reference sequence). The V and J ends lost 11 bases and 7 bases respectively, with 15 bases between them. The CDR3 spans 12 residues. Here the CDR3 reads CACHSWGQPQHF. CDR3 in DNA: TGTGCCTGTCACTCCTGGGGGCAGCCCCAGCATTTT.

V usage is TRBV10-1 and J usage is TRBJ2-2; TRBD1 or TRBD2 may be the D gene (5 bases each). The CDR3 totals 15 residues. V was trimmed by 3 bases and J by 0 bases, leaving 8 bases between them. Germline V gene lookup returns CDR1 WNHNN and CDR2 SYGVQD (reference sequence). The CDR3 DNA sequence: TGCGCCAGCAGTGACGGGGCCTCGAACACCGGGGAGCTGTTTTTT. Its translation: CASSDGASNTGELFF.

The chain joins TRBV19 to TRBJ1-1; D may be TRBD1 (6 bases). The ends were cut back, 1 base at V and 4 bases at J, with 13 bases in the middle. CDR3 length: 15 amino acids. Germline assignment: CDR1 LNHDA and CDR2 SQIVND (reference sequence). This CDR3 is CASSIVPGEGTEAFF. The CDR3 DNA reads TGTGCCAGTAGTATAGTGCCAGGGGAAGGCACTGAAGCTTTCTTT.

This clonotype has only a few counts. CDR3 nucleotides: TGTGCCAGCAGCCTCCAGACTAGCGGGGGGGCAGAAGGGGAGCTGTTTTTT. Residues: CASSLQTSGGAEGELFF. J is TRBJ2-2 and V is TRBV6-1, with 14 positions matching TRBD2. The V and J ends lost 6 bases and 8 bases, in that order; junction bases with no gene match: 11. This CDR3 has 17 residues. Per germline, CDR1 MNHNS and CDR2 SASEGT.

The CDR3 protein is CASSSVGREQYF. The CDR3 DNA reads as TGTGCCAGCAGTTCGGTTGGCAGAGAGCAGTACTTC. The V and J genes are TRBV6-6 and TRBJ2-7; D is unresolved. The CDR3 contains 12 residues. V dropped 4 bases and J dropped 7 bases, with 11 bases sitting between them. The germline V gene encodes CDR1 MNHNY and CDR2 SVGAGI (reference sequence).

This clonotype was counted many times. This chain joins TRBV11-2 and TRBJ2-5; 8 bases fit TRBD1. The CDR3 extends over 15 amino acids. The germline gives CDR1 SGHAT, CDR2 FQNNGV. Trimming at V came to 4 bases and at J to 5 bases, leaving 9 bases not matched to a gene. For the CDR3, the DNA is TGTGCCAGCAGCTCCACAGGACAGGGTTTGGAGACCCAGTACTTC. The encoded protein is CASSSTGQGLETQYF.

This clonotype ranks as medium-sized. This chain uses TRBV4-1 with TRBJ1-5; TRBD1 matches 7 bases. Germline V gives CDR1 MGHRA, CDR2 YSYEKL. V lost 0 bases to trimming and J lost 9 bases; unmatched junction nucleotides: 8. This CDR3 spans 15 amino acids. The CDR3 loop is CASSQDLTGLRPQHF. The CDR3 bases are TGCGCCAGCAGCCAAGATTTGACAGGGTTAAGGCCCCAGCATTTT.

This clonotype was detected many times. The V and J genes are TRBV4-1 and TRBJ2-5; TRBD2 is a possible D gene (6 bases). Per the germline V gene, CDR1 is MGHRA and CDR2 is YSYEKL. V gave up 1 base and J gave up 9 bases, with 21 bases separating them. CDR3 length equals 16 residues. CDR3 bases: TGCGCCAGCAGCCAAGGGACAACGGGGGATCGGGATTCCCAGTACTTC. The encoded protein is CASSQGTTGDRDSQYF.

The table lists this clonotype with a few counts. The chain joins TRBV6-1 to TRBJ1-1; D gene ambiguous. V was shortened by 4 bases and J by 0 bases, with 0 bases between the two germline ends. CDR1 is MNHNS, CDR2 SASEGT, per germline. This CDR3 comprises 11 residues. The CDR3: CASSVNTEAFF. The CDR3 nucleotides are TGTGCCAGCAGTGTGAACACTGAAGCTTTCTTT.

This clonotype came up a few times. V usage is TRBV7-2 and J usage is TRBJ2-7; 10 bases are shared with TRBD2. Trimming at V came to 3 bases and at J to 3 bases, leaving 5 bases not matched to a gene. Per germline, CDR1 SGHTA and CDR2 FQGNSA. The CDR3 is made up of 15 amino acids. The CDR3 loop reads CASSFQLAGDYEQYF. The DNA of the CDR3 is TGTGCCAGCAGCTTTCAGCTAGCGGGGGACTACGAGCAGTACTTC.

CDR3 loop: CASSPGDRAGNTEAFF. In DNA, the CDR3 is TGTGCCAGCAGTCCCGGGGACAGGGCTGGCAACACTGAAGCTTTCTTT. V usage is TRBV6-1 and J usage is TRBJ1-1; 9 bases line up with TRBD1. This CDR3 spans 16 amino acids. Germline trimming cut 5 bases from V and 2 bases from J; bases unmatched to any gene: 9. The germline V gene encodes CDR1 MNHNS and CDR2 SASEGT.

The rearrangement joins TRBV7-2 to TRBJ2-3; D unclear. Trimming cost V 2 bases and J 2 bases, with 11 bases left between them. CDR3 size: 15 residues. The V gene's germline CDR1 is SGHTA and CDR2 FQGNSA. CDR3 DNA: TGTGCCAGCAGCTTATGGTTCTCTAACACAGATACGCAGTATTTT. This translates into CASSLWFSNTDTQYF.

There are a few counts of this clonotype. V is TRBV7-9 and J is TRBJ2-1; TRBD1 agrees at 8 bases. Germline lookup yields CDR1 SEHNR and CDR2 FQNEAQ (reference sequence). The CDR3 has 15 residues. The J segment lost 4 bases and the V segment lost 3 bases, leaving 5 bases of the junction unmatched. The CDR3 loop reads CASSFPGQAYNEQFF. The CDR3 bases are TGTGCCAGCAGCTTTCCGGGACAGGCGTACAATGAGCAGTTCTTC.

Only a few counts were recorded for this clonotype. In DNA, the CDR3 is TGTGCCAGCTCCCACGGGGGTACTGAAGCTTTCTTT. It specifies CASSHGGTEAFF. This chain uses TRBV6-2 or TRBV6-3 with TRBJ1-1, with D tentatively TRBD1 (5 bases). The ends were cut back, 8 bases at V and 5 bases at J, with 12 bases in the middle. Looked up from germline, CDR1 is MNHEY and CDR2 is SVGEGT. This CDR3 has 12 residues.

The chain joins TRBV5-6 to TRBJ2-6; no reliable D call. Germline assignment: CDR1 SGHDT and CDR2 YYEEEE. The CDR3 covers 12 residues. V lost 5 bases and J 4 bases, leaving 4 bases between the germline ends. CDR3 in DNA: TGTGCCAGCAGAGTAGGGGCCAACGTCCTGACTTTC. Encoded protein: CASRVGANVLTF.

This clonotype was seen a handful of times. This chain uses TRBV7-9 with TRBJ1-2; D possibly corresponds to TRBD1 (5 bases). Germline V lookup: CDR1 SEHNR, CDR2 FQNEAQ (reference sequence). The CDR3 is 14 amino acids. Trimming left V 7 bases short and J 6 bases short, with 18 bases between. The CDR3 is CASTLPAAGHGYTF. In DNA form, the CDR3 reads TGTGCCAGCACCCTCCCGGCGGCAGGGCATGGCTACACCTTC.